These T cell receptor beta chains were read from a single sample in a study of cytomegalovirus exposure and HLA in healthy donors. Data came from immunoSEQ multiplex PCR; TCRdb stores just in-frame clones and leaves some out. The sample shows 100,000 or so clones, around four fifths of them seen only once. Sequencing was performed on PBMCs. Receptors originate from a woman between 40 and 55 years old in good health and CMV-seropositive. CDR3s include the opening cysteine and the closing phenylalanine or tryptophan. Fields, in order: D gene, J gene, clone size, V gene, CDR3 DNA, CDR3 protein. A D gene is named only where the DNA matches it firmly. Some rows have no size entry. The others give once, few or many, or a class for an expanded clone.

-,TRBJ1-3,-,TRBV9,TGTGCCAGCAGTCCTGTGGGGGACAAGGGACAATCTGGAAGCACCATATATTTT,CASSPVGDKGQSGSTIYF
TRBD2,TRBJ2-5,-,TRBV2,TGTGCCAGCAGCGAAACTCCGGGACTAGAGTACTTC,CASSETPGLEYF
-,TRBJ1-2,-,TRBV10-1,TGCGCCAGCAGTGAGTCGGCGGCGATTAACTATGGCTACACCTTC,CASSESAAINYGYTF
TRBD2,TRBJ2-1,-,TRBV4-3,TGCGCCAGCAGCCAACTCGGCGGGGGGGAGTACAATGAGCAGTTCTTC,CASSQLGGGEYNEQFF
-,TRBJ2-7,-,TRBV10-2,TGCGCCACCTCCCCCAGGGGCTACGAGCAGTACTTC,CATSPRGYEQYF
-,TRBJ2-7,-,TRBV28,TGTGCCAGCTGGCAGGGGGGATCTTCCTACGAGCAGTACTTC,CASWQGGSSYEQYF
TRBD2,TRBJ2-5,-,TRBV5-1,TGCGCCACTGCGCGAGGATGGAGCGGGGAAGAGACCCAGTACTTC,CATARGWSGEETQYF
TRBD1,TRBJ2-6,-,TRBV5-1,TGCGCCAGCTCGTGGACAGGACGCTCTGGGGCCAACGTCCTGACTTTC,CASSWTGRSGANVLTF
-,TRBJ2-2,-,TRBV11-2,TGTGCCAGCAGCTTAGCTTGGGGGGTATACAGTACCGGGGAGCTGTTTTTT,CASSLAWGVYSTGELFF
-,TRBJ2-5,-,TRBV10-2,TGCGCCAGCAGTGAGACGGCGGGGCGCCGGGACCAAGAGACCCAGTACTTC,CASSETAGRRDQETQYF
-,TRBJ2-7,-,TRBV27,TGTGCCAGCAGTTTTAACCCTCCATTCGAGGAAATAGAAGGTTACGAGCAGTACTTC,CASSFNPPFEEIEGYEQYF
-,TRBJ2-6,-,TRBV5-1,TGCGCCAGCAGCTTGGGGGCTTCGACAGTAACTGGGGCCAACGTCCTGACTTTC,CASSLGASTVTGANVLTF
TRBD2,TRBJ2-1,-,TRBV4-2,TGTGCCAGCAGCCAAGTTGGGGGAGGGGACTACAATGAGCAGTTCTTC,CASSQVGGGDYNEQFF
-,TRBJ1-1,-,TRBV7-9,TGTGCCAGCAGCTTAGGACCAAGATGGGAGGGCACTGAAGCTTTCTTT,CASSLGPRWEGTEAFF
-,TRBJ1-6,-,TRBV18,TGTGCCAGCTCACCACTGACAGGCGAGAATTCACCCCTCCACTTT,CASSPLTGENSPLHF
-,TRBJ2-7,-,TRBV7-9,TGTACCAGCAGCGAACAGGGTCGGGAGCAGTACTTC,CTSSEQGREQYF
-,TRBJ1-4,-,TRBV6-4,TGTGCCCCTCGCGGAGCCCCTCCGGCTCATGCAACTAATGAAAAACTGTTTTTT,CAPRGAPPAHATNEKLFF
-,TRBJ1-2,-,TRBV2,TGTGCCAGCAGTGAATTGGGCGACTATGGCTACACCTTC,CASSELGDYGYTF
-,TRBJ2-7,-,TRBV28,TGTGCCAGCAGTTTCTCCAGGAACCTCTACGAGCAGTACTTC,CASSFSRNLYEQYF
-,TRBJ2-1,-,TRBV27,TGTGCCAGCAGTAGATTAGGGGTTGACAATGAGCAGTTCTTC,CASSRLGVDNEQFF
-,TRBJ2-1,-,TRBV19,TGTGCCAGTAGTTCCAACACGGGCTCCTACAATGAGCAGTTCTTC,CASSSNTGSYNEQFF
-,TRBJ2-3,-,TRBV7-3,TGTGCCAGCAGCTTAAGTCCCACCGGCGGGATAAATACGCAGTATTTT,CASSLSPTGGINTQYF
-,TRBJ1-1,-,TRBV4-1,TGCGCCAGCAGCCACTTAGGTGAGGACACTGAAGCTTTCTTT,CASSHLGEDTEAFF
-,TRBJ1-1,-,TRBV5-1,TGCGCCAGCAGCTTGGGGCAGGGGAAAATGAACACTGAAGCTTTCTTT,CASSLGQGKMNTEAFF
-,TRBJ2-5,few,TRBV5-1,TGCGCCAGCAGCTTTACTGAGACCCAGTACTTC,CASSFTETQYF
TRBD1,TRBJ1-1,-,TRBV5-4,TGTGCCAGCAGCTTTGGTGACAGGGGGCGCGGAGCGTTCACTGAAGCTTTCTTT,CASSFGDRGRGAFTEAFF
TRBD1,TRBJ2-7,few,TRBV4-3,TGCGCCAGCAGCCCCCGGACAGGGCGACACGAGCAGTACTTC,CASSPRTGRHEQYF
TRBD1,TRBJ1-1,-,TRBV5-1,TGCGCCAGCAGCTTCTACAGGGGGCAGGTCACTGAAGCTTTCTTT,CASSFYRGQVTEAFF
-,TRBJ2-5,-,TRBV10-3,TGTGCCATCAAAACGAGCGGGGAGACCCAGTACTTC,CAIKTSGETQYF
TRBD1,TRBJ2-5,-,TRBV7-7,TGTGCCAGCAGCGTAAAGGACAGGGTCGGAGAGACCCAGTACTTC,CASSVKDRVGETQYF
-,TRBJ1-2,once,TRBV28,TGTGCCAGCAGTTTAGGGGCCTATGGCTACACCTTC,CASSLGAYGYTF
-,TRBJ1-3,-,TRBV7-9,TGTTCCAGCAGCTTAGTTGGGGGCTATGGAAACACCATATATTTT,CSSSLVGGYGNTIYF
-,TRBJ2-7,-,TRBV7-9,TGTTCCAGCAGCCCGGAATGGGCGGGGGCGACCTACGAGCAGTACTTC,CSSSPEWAGATYEQYF
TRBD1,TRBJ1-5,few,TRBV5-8,TGTGCCAGCGCCCTAGGGACAGGGAAGTTTTTGCAGCCCCAGCATTTT,CASALGTGKFLQPQHF
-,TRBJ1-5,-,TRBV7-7,TGTGCCAGCAGCTTAGGCGGCAATAGCAATCAGCCCCAGCATTTT,CASSLGGNSNQPQHF
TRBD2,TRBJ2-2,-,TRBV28,TGTGCCAGCAGTTGGGCCTTAGCGGGAGGTGGCGGGGAGCTGTTTTTT,CASSWALAGGGGELFF
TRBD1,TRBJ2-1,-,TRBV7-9,TGTGCCAGCAGCTTAGGCCGACAGGGACCCTCTAGGAATGAGCAGTTCTTC,CASSLGRQGPSRNEQFF
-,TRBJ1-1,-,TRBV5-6,TGTGCCAGCAGCTTGGACCGGAGGTGGACTGAAGCTTTCTTT,CASSLDRRWTEAFF
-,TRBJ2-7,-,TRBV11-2,TGTGCCAGCAGCTTATCCCTCGGGGGGCGGATCTCCTACGAGCAGTACTTC,CASSLSLGGRISYEQYF
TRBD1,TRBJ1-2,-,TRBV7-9,TGTTCCAGCAGCCAACTACAGGGGGCGGTTGGCTACACCTTC,CSSSQLQGAVGYTF
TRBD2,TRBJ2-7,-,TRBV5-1,TGCGCCAGCAGCGCATTTAGAACTAGCGGTTTGTACTTC,CASSAFRTSGLYF
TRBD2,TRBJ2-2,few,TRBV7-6,TGTGCCAGCAGCGCAACTAGCGGGAGGGCCCCCGGGGAGCTGTTTTTT,CASSATSGRAPGELFF
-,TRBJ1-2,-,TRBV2,TGTGCCAGCAGTGTCGACAGATTATATGGCTACACCTTC,CASSVDRLYGYTF
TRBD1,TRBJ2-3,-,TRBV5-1,TGCGCCAGCAGCTTGACGACAGGGGATAAAGATACGCAGTATTTT,CASSLTTGDKDTQYF
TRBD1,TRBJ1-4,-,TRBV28,TGTGCCAGCAGCTATCCCGGGACAGGCCCGAAACTGTTTTTT,CASSYPGTGPKLFF
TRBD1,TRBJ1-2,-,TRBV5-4,TGTGCCAGCAGCCCCGGGACAGGGAGTCTCAAAGGAGGCTACACCTTC,CASSPGTGSLKGGYTF
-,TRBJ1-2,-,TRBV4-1,TGCGCCAGCAGCCAAGACCAGTACTATGGCTACACCTTC,CASSQDQYYGYTF
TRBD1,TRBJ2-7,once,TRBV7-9,TGTGCCAGCAGCTCGACAGGGGACTCCTACGAGCAGTACTTC,CASSSTGDSYEQYF
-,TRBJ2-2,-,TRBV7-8,TGTGCCAGCAGCCGCGGGACCCTCACCAGGGAGCTGTTTTTT,CASSRGTLTRELFF
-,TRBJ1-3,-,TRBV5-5,TGTGCCAGCAGCACCGCTGACACTAGCTCTGGAAACACCATATATTTT,CASSTADTSSGNTIYF
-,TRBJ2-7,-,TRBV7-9,TGTGCCAGCAGCTTAGAACTTTCACCGGGTTATGCCTACGAGCAGTACTTC,CASSLELSPGYAYEQYF
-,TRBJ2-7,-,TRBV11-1,TGTGCCAGCAGCTTAGAGAGCTCCTACGAGCAGTACTTC,CASSLESSYEQYF
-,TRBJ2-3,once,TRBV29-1,TGCAGCGTTATCCGGGACTCAGGCCCAGATACGCAGTATTTT,CSVIRDSGPDTQYF
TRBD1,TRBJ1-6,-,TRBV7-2,TGTGCCAGCAGCTCGAGTTTCGACAGGGGGTACTCACCCCTCCACTTT,CASSSSFDRGYSPLHF
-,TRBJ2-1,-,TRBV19,TGTGCCAGTAGGTCTCCCCTAGAACATGAGCAGTTCTTC,CASRSPLEHEQFF
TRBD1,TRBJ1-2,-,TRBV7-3,TGTGCCAGCAGCTTAGGGGGCAGGGGGCTCTATGGCTACACCTTC,CASSLGGRGLYGYTF
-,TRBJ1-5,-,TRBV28,TGTGCCAGCAGCCCACCCTGGAGGGGTAGCAATCAGCCCCAGCATTTT,CASSPPWRGSNQPQHF
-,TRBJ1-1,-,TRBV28,TGTGCCAGCAGTTCTTTTCCTGAAGCTTTCTTT,CASSSFPEAFF